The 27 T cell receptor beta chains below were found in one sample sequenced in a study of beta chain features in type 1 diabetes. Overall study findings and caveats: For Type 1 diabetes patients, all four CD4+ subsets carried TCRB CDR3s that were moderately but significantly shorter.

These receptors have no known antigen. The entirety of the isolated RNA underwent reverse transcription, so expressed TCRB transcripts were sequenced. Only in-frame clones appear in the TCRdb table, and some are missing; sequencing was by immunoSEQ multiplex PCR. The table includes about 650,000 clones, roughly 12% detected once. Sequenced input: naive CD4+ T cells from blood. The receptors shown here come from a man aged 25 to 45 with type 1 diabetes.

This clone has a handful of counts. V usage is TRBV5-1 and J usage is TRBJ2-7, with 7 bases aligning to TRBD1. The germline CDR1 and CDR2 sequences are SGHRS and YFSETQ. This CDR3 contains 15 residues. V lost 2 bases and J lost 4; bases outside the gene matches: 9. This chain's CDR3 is CASSLRGQRLYEQYF. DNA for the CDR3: TGCGCCAGCAGCTTAAGGGGACAGCGATTATACGAGCAGTACTTC.

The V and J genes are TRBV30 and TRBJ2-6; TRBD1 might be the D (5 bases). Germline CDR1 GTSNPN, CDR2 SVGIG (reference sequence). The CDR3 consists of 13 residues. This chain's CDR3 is CAEARVGANVLTF. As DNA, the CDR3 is TGTGCGGAAGCCAGGGTTGGGGCCAACGTCCTGACTTTC.

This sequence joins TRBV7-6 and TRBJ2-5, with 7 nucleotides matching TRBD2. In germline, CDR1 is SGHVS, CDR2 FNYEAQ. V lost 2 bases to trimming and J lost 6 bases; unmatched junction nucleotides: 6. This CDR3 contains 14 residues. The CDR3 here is CASSLLREGQTQYF. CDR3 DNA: TGTGCCAGCAGCTTACTCAGGGAGGGACAGACCCAGTACTTC.

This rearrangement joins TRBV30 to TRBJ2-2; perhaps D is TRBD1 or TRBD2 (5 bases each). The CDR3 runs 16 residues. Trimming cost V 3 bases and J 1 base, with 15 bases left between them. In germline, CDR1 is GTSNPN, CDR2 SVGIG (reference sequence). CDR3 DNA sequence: TGTGCCTGGAGGGAGGCAGGGAAGTTGAACACCGGGGAGCTGTTTTTT. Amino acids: CAWREAGKLNTGELFF.

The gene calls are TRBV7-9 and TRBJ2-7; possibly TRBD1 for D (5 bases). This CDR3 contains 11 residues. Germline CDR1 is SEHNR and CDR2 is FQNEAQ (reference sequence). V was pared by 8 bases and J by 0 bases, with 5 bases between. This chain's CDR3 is CASQGSYEQYF. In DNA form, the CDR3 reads TGTGCCAGCCAGGGCTCCTACGAGCAGTACTTC.

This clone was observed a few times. CDR3 bases: TGTGCCAGCAGGGAGTATACAGGGACCGGGGCCACAGATACGCAGTATTTT. As protein: CASREYTGTGATDTQYF. V gene TRBV9 combines with J gene TRBJ2-3, with a weak D call TRBD1 (6 bases). Looked up from germline, CDR1 is SGDLS and CDR2 is YYNGEE. CDR3 length: 17 amino acids. Deletions cut 5 bases from V and 2 bases from J, with 21 bases between.

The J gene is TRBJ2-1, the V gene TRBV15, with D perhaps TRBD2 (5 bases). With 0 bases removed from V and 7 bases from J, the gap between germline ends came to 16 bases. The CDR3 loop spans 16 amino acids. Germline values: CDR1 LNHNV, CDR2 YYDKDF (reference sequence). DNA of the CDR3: TGTGCCACCAGCAGAGATCGGCGGCTAGCCAGGAATGAGCAGTTCTTC. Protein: CATSRDRRLARNEQFF.

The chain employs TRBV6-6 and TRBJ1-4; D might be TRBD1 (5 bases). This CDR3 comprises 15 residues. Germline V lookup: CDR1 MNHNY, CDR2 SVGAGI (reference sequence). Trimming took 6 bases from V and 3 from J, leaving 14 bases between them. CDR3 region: CASRARQLSNEKLFF. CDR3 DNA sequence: TGTGCCAGCAGGGCTAGACAGTTATCTAATGAAAAACTGTTTTTT.

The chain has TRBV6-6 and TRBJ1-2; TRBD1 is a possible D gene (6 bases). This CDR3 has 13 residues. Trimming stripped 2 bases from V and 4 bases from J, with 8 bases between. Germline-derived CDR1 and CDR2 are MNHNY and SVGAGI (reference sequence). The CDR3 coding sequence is TGTGCCAGCAGTTACGAACAGGGCTATGGCTACACCTTC. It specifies CASSYEQGYGYTF.

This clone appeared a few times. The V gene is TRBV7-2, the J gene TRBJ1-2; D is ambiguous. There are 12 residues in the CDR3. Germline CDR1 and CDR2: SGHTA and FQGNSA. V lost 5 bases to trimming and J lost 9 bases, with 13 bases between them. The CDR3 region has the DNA TGTGCCAGCAGCCGCGCGGCTGACCGCTACACCTTC. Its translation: CASSRAADRYTF.

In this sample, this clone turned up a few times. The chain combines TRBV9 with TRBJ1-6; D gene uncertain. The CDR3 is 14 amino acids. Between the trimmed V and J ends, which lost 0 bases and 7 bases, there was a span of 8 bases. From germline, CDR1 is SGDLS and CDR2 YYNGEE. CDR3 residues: CASSVDDVNSPLHF. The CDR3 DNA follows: TGTGCCAGCAGCGTAGACGATGTAAATTCACCCCTCCACTTT.

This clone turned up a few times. The CDR3 loop is CASSLFAGRSDEQFF. CDR3 DNA: TGCGCCAGCAGCTTGTTCGCGGGGAGGAGCGATGAGCAGTTCTTC. J is TRBJ2-1 and V is TRBV5-1; possibly TRBD2 for D (6 bases). Germline assignment: CDR1 SGHRS and CDR2 YFSETQ. This CDR3 is built from 15 residues. Trimming stripped 1 base from V and 8 bases from J, with 16 bases between. The complete variable domain, with remaining parts taken from reference TRBV5-1 and TRBJ2-1, reads KAGVTQTPRYLIKTRGQQVTLSCSPISGHRSVSWYQQTPGQGLQFLFEYFSETQRNKGNFPGRFSGRQFSNSRSEMNVSTLELGDSALYLCASSLFAGRSDEQFFGPGTRLTVL.

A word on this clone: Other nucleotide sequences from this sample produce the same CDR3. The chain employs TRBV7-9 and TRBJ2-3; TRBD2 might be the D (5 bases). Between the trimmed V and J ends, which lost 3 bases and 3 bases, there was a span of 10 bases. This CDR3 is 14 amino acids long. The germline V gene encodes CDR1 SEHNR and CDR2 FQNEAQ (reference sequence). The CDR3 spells CASSFGITTDTQYF. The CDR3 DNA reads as TGTGCCAGCAGCTTCGGGATTACAACAGATACGCAGTATTTT.

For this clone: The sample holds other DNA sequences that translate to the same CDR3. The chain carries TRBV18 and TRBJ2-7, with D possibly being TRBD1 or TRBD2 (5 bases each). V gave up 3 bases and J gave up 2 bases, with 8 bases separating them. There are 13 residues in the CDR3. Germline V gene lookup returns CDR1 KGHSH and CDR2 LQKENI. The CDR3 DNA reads TGTGCCAGCTCACCTGGGACGGCCTACGAGCAGTACTTC. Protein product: CASSPGTAYEQYF.

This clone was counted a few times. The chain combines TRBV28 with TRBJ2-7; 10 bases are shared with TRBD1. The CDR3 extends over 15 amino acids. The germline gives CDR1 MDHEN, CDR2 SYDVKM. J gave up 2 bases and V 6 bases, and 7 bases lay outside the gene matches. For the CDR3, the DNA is TGTGCCAGCAGCTTTGGACAGGGGGTTCCCTACGAGCAGTACTTC. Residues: CASSFGQGVPYEQYF.

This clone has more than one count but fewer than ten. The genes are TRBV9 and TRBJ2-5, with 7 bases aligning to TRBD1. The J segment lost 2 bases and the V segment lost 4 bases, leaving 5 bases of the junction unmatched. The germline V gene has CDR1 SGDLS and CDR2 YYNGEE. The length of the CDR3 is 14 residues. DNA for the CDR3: TGTGCCAGCAGCATAGGGACAGCTCAAGAGACCCAGTACTTC. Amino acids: CASSIGTAQETQYF.

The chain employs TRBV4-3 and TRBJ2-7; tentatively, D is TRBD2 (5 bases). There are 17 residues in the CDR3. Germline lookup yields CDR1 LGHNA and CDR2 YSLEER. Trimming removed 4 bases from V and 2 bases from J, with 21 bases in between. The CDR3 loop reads CASSPGFRGCAPYEQYF. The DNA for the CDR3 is TGCGCCAGCAGCCCAGGATTCCGGGGTTGTGCCCCCTACGAGCAGTACTTC.

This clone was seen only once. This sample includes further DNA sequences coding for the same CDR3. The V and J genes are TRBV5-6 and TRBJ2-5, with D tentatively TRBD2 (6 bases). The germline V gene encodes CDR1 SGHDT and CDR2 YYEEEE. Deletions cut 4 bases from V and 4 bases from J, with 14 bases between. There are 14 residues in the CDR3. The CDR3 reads CASSPRGGGETQYF. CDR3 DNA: TGTGCCAGCAGCCCCCGGGGAGGAGGAGAGACCCAGTACTTC. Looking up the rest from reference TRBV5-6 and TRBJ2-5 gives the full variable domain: DAGVTQSPTHLIKTRGQQVTLRCSPKSGHDTVSWYQQALGQGPQFIFQYYEEEERQRGNFPDRFSGHQFPNYSSELNVNALLLGDSALYLCASSPRGGGETQYFGPGTRLLVL.

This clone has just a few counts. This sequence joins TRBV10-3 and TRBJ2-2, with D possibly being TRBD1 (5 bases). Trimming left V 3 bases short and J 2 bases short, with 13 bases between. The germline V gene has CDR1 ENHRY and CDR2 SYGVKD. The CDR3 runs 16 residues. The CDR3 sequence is CAISDGQGVNTGELFF. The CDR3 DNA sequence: TGTGCCATCAGTGATGGGCAGGGCGTAAACACCGGGGAGCTGTTTTTT.

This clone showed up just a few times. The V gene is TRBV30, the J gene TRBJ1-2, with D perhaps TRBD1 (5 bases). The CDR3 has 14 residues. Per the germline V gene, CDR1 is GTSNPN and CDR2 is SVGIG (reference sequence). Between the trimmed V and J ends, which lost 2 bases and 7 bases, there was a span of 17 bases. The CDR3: CAWSTLTGRVGYTF. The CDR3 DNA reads TGTGCCTGGAGTACGCTCACGGGGCGGGTTGGCTACACCTTC.

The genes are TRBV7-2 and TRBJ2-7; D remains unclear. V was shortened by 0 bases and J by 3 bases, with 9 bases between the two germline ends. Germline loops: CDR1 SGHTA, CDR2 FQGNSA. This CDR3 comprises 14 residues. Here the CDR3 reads CASSLAVRIYEQYF. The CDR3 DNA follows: TGTGCCAGCAGCTTAGCCGTGCGGATCTACGAGCAGTACTTC.

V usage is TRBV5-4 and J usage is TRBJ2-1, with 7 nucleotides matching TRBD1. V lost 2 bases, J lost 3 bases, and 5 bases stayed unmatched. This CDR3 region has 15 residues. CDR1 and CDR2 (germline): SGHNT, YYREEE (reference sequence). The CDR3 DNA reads TGTGCCAGCAGCTTTTGGACAGGTCGCTACAATGAGCAGTTCTTC. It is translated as CASSFWTGRYNEQFF.

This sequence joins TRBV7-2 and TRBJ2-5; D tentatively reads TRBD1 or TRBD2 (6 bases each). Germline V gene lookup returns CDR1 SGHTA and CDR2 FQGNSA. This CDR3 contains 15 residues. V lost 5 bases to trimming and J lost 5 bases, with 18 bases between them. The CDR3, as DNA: TGTGCCAGCAGCACGGGGGCCAGGCTAGAGGAGACCCAGTACTTC. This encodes CASSTGARLEETQYF.

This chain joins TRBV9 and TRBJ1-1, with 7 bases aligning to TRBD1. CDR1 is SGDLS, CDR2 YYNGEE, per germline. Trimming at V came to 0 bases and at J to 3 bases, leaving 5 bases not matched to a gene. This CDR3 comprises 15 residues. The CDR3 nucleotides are TGTGCCAGCAGCGTAGATGGCAGGGGGTACACTGAAGCTTTCTTT. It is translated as CASSVDGRGYTEAFF.

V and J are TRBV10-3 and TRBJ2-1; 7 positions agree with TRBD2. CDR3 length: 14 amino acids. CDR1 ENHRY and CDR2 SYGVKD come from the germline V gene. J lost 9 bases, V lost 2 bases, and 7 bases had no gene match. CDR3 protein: CAISERLAASEQFF. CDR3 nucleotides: TGTGCCATCAGTGAGCGACTAGCCGCCAGTGAGCAGTTCTTC.

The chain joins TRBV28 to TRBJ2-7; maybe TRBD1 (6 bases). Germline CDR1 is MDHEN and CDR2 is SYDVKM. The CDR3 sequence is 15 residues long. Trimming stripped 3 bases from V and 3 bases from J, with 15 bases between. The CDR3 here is CASSFSGAQSYEQYF. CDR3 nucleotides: TGTGCCAGCAGTTTTTCAGGGGCGCAGAGCTACGAGCAGTACTTC.

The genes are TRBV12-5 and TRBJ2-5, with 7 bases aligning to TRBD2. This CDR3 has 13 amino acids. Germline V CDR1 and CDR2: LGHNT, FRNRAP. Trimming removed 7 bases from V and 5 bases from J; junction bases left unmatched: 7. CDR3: CASAGGTGETQYF. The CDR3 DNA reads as TGTGCTAGTGCCGGGGGGACTGGGGAGACCCAGTACTTC.